This T cell receptor (beta chain) was retrieved from a study of type 1 and type 2 diabetes patients. Genomic DNA was the PCR template. A primer set of 30 forward and 13 reverse primers amplified the CDR3. TCRdb redid the calling of the multiplex PCR reads with MiXCR, one entry per CDR3 protein. The table has around 300,000 distinct CDR3 sequences, 45% to 60% seen once. This clonotype has just a few counts. Germline V CDR1 and CDR2: SEHNR, FQNEAQ (reference sequence). V was clipped by 5 bases and J by 4 bases, with 9 bases between them. CDR3 length: 13 residues. The TCR was taken from a young man with type 2 diabetes. Specimen: peripheral blood mononuclear cells (PBMCs). The chain recombines TRBV7-9 with TRBJ2-1; D gene uncertain. The CDR3, as DNA: TGTGCCAGCAGCAGTGACCTGTACAATGAGCAGTTCTTC. Its translation is CASSSDLYNEQFF.